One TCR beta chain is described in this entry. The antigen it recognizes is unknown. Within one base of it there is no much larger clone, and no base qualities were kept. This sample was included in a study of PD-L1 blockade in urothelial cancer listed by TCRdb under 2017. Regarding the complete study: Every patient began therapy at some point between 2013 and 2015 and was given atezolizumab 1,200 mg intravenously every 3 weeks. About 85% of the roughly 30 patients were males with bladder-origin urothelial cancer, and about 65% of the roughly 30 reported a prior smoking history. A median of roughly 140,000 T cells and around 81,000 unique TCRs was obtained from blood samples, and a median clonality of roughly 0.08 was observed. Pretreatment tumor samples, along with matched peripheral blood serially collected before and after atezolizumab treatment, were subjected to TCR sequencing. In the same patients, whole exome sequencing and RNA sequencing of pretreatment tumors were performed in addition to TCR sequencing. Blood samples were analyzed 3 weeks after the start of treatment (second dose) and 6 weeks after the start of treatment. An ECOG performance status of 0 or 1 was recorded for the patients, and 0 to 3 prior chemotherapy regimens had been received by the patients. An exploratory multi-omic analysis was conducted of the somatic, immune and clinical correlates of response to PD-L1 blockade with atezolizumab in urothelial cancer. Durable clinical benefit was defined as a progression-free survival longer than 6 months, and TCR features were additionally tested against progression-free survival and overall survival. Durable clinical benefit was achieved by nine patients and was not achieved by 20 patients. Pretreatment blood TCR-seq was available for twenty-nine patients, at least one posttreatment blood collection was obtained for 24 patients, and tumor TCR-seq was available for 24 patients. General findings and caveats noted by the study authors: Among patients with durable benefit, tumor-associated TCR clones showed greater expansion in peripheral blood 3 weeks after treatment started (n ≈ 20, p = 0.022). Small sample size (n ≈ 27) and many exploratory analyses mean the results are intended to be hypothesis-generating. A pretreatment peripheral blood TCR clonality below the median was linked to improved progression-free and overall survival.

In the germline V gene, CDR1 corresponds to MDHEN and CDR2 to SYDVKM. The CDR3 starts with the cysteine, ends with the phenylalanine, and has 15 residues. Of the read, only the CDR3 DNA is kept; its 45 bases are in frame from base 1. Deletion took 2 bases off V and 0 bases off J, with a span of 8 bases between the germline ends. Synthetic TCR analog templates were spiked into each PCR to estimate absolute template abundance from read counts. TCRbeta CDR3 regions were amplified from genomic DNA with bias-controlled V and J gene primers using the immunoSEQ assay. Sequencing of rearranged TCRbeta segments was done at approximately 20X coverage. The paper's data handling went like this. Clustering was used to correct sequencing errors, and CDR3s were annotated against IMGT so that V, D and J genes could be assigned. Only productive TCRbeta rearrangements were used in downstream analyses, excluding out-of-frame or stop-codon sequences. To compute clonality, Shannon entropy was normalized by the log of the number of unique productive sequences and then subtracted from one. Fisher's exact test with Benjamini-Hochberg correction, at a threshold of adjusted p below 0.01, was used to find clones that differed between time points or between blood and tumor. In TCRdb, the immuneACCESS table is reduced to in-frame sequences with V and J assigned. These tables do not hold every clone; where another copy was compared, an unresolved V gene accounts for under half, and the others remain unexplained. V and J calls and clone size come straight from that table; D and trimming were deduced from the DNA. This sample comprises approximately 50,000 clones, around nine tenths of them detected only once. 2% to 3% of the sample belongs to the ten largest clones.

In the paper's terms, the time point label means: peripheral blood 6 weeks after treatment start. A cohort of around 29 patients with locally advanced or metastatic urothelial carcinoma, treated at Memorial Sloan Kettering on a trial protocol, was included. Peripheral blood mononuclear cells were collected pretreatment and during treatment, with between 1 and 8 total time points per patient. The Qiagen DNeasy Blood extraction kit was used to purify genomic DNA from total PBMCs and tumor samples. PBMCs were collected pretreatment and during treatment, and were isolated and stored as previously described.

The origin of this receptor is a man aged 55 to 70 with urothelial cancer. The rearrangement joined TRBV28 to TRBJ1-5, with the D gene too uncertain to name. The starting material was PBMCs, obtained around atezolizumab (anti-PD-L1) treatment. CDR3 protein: CASSLPQSSNQPQHF. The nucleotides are TGTGCCAGCAGTTTACCACAGTCTAGCAATCAGCCCCAGCATTTT.